Given below is one T cell receptor (beta chain) in context. This specimen comes from a study of identical twins. The CDR3 loop spans 14 amino acids. The germline V and J ends were trimmed by 4 bases and 7 bases, with 18 bases remaining between them. Germline-derived CDR1 and CDR2 are SGHRS and YFSETQ. One entry per CDR3 protein, called by TCRdb with MiXCR from the 5' RACE reads. The table includes 500,000 to 600,000 distinct CDR3 sequences, less than 25% detected once. These records were also assigned to another study, of T cells expressing NK-cell markers.

Material: CD4+ T cells sorted from blood. The receptor was isolated from a woman between 18 and 30 years old in good health. The V gene is TRBV5-1, the J gene TRBJ2-7, with D perhaps TRBD1 (6 bases). This chain's CDR3 is CASSSQQGDEEQYF. The DNA of the CDR3 is TGCGCCAGCAGCAGCCAACAGGGAGATGAAGAGCAGTACTTC.